Included here is one T cell receptor (beta chain) sequence, with context. What it binds is unknown. The CDR3 runs to 15 residues. CDR1 and CDR2 (germline): DFQATT, SNEGSKA (reference sequence). Between the trimmed V and J ends, which lost 3 bases and 1 base, there was a span of 13 bases. This sample is part of a study of T-cell reconstitution after alpha-beta-depleted transplantation in children. This sample's TCRbeta library carried unique molecular identifier barcodes. TCRdb re-called the PCR reads through MiXCR, storing one row per CDR3 protein. This table holds under 250,000 distinct CDR3 sequences, more than 20% found once. Broader study findings: Surviving recipient T cells and thymic progenitors accounted for the high day-60 TCRbeta diversity observed in some patients. The authors attributed T-cell counts and diversity one year after transplant mostly to newly produced T cells.

The specimen was PBMCs, mostly from graft donor cells, collected 360 days after TCRalphabeta/CD19-depleted stem cell transplant. The chain uses TRBV20-1 and TRBJ2-1; D call uncertain. This clonotype originated in a female patient aged 2-10 years who had a stem cell transplant for congenital amegakaryocytic thrombocytopenia, so the T cells may come from the graft donor. This CDR3 is CSASKRWGSYNEQFF. CDR3 bases: TGCAGTGCTAGTAAAAGATGGGGTTCCTACAATGAGCAGTTCTTC.